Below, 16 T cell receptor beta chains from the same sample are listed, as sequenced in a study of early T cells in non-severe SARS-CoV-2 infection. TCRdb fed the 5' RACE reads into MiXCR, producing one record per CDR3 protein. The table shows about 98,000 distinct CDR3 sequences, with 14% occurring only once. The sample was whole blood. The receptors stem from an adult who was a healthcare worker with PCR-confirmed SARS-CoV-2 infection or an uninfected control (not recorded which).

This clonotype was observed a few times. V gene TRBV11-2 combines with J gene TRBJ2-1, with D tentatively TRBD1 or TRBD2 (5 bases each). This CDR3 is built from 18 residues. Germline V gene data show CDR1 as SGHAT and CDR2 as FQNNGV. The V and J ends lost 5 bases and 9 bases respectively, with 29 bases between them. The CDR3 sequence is CASSTIGVRSPLAGEQFF. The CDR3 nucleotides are TGTGCCAGCAGCACCATAGGGGTCAGGTCCCCTCTGGCGGGTGAGCAGTTCTTC. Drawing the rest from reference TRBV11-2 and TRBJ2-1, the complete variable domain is EAGVAQSPRYKIIEKRQSVAFWCNPISGHATLYWYQQILGQGPKLLIQFQNNGVVDDSQLPKDRFSAERLKGVDSTLKIQPAKLEDSAVYLCASSTIGVRSPLAGEQFFGPGTRLTVL.

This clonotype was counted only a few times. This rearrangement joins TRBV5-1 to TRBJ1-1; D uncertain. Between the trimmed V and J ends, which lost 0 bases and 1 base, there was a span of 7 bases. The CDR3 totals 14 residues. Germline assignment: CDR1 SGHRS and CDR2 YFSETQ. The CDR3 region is CASSLAERNTEAFF. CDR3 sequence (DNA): TGCGCCAGCAGCTTGGCCGAAAGGAACACTGAAGCTTTCTTT.

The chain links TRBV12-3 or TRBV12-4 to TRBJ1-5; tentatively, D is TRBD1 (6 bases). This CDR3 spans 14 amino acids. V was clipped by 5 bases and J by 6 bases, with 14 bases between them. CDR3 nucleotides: TGTGCCAGCAGTCTCGAGGGGGGAGGTCAGCCCCAGCATTTT. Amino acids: CASSLEGGGQPQHF.

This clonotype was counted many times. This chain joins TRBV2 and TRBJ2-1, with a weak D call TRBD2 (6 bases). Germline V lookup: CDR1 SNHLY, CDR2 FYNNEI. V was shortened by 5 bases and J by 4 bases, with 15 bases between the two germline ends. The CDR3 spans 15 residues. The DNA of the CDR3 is TGTGCCAGCAGTTATACTTTAGCGGAATACAATGAGCAGTTCTTC. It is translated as CASSYTLAEYNEQFF.

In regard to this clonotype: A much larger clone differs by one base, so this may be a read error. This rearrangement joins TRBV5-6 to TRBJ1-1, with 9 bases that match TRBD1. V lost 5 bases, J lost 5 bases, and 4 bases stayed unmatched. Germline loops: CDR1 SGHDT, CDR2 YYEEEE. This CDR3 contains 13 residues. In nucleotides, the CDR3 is TGTGCCAGCAGGGACAGGGGAGGGACTGAAGCTTTCTTT. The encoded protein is CASRDRGGTEAFF. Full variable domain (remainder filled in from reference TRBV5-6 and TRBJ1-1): DAGVTQSPTHLIKTRGQQVTLRCSPKSGHDTVSWYQQALGQGPQFIFQYYEEEERQRGNFPDRFSGHQFPNYSSELNVNALLLGDSALYLCASRDRGGTEAFFGQGTRLTVV.

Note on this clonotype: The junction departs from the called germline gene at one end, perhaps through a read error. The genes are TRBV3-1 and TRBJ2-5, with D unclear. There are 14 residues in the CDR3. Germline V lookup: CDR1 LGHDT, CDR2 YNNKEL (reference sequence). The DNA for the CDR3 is TGTGGCAGCAGCCAATTGTTCACAGAAGAGACCCAGTACTTC. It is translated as CGSSQLFTEETQYF.

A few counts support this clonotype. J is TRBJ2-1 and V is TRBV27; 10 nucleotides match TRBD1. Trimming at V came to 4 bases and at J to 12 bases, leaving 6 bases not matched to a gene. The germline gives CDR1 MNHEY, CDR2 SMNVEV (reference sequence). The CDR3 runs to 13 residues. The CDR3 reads CASSSTGGARQFF. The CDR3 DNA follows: TGTGCCAGCAGTTCGACAGGGGGCGCTCGGCAGTTCTTC.

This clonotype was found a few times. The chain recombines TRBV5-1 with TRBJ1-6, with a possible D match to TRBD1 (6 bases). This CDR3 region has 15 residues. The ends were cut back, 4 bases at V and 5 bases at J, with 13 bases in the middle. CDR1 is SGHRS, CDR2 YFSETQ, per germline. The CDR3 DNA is TGCGCCAGCAGCGTAGTAGGGGGGAATAATTCACCCCTCCACTTT. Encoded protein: CASSVVGGNNSPLHF.

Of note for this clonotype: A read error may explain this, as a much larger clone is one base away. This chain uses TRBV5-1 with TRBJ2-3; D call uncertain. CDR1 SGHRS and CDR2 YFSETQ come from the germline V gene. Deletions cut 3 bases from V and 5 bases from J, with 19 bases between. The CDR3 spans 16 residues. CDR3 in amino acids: CASSYAGAQQKDTQYF. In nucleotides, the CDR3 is TGCGCCAGCAGCTACGCCGGTGCCCAGCAGAAAGATACGCAGTATTTT.

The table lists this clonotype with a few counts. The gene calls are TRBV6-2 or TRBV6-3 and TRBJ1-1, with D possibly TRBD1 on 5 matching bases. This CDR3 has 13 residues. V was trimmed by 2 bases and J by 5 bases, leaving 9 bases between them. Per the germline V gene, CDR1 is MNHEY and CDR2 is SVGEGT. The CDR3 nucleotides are TGTGCCAGCAGTTACGCAGGGCGTACTGAAGCTTTCTTT. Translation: CASSYAGRTEAFF.

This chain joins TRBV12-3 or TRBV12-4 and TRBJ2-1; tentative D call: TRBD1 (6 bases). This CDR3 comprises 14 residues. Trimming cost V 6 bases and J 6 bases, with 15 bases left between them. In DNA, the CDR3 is TGTGCCAGCAGATCCCCCCAGGGGACCAATGAGCAGTTCTTC. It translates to CASRSPQGTNEQFF.

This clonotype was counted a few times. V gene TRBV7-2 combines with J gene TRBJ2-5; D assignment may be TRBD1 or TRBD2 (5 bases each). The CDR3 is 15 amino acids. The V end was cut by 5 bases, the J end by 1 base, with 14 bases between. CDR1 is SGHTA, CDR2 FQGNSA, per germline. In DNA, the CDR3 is TGTGCCAGCAGCGCAGCTGGGGGTCTCCAAGAGACCCAGTACTTC. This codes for CASSAAGGLQETQYF.

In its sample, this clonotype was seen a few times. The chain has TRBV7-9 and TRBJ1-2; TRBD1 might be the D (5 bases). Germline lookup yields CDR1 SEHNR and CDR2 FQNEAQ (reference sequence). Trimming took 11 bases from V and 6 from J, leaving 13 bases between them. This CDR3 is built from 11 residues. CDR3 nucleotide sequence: TGTGCCGCGGAAGGGGTTCATGGCTACACCTTC. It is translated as CAAEGVHGYTF. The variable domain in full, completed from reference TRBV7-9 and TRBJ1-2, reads DTGVSQNPRHKITKRGQNVTFRCDPISEHNRLYWYRQTLGQGPEFLTYFQNEAQLEKSRLLSDRFSAERPKGSFSTLEIQRTEQGDSAMYLCAAEGVHGYTFGSGTRLTVV.

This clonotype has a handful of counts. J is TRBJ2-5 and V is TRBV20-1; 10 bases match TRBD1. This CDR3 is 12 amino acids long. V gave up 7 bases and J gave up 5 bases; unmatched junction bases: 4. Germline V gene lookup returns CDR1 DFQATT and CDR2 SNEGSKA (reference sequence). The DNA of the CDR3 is TGCAGTGGATCGGGACAGGGGGAGACCCAGTACTTC. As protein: CSGSGQGETQYF.

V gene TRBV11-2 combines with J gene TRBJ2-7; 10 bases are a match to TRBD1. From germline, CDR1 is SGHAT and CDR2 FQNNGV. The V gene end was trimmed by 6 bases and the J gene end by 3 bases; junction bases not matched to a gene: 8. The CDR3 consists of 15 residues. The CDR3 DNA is TGTGCCAGCAGTCCCCCAGGGACAGGGGACTACGAGCAGTACTTC. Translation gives CASSPPGTGDYEQYF.

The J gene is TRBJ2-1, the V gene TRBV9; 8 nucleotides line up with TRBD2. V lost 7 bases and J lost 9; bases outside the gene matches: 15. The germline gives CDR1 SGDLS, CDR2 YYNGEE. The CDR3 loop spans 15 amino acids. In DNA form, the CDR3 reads TGTGCCAGCCAACCAGCGGGAGTTATCTCCGGTGAGCAGTTCTTC. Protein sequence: CASQPAGVISGEQFF.